The rows below give T cell receptor beta chains drawn from one sample of a study of blood T cell repertoires in COVID-19. Method: immunoSEQ multiplex PCR; TCRdb's copy keeps in-frame clones and lacks some. Of 200,000 or so clones in the sample, around 89% are singletons; the top ten hold about 1.8%. Sequencing was performed on peripheral blood. All receptors derive from a man aged 70 or older with acute or convalescent COVID-19. The CDR3 runs from the conserved cysteine through the conserved F or W. Each record gives: V gene, D gene, J gene, clone size, CDR3 protein, CDR3 DNA. D genes are given only for firm matches. Expanded clones get a size class; other rows say once, few or many, or leave the size out.

v_gene: TRBV28; d_gene: NA; j_gene: TRBJ1-3; abundance: NA; CDR3aa: CASSLQGGSGNTIYF; CDR3nt: TGTGCCAGCAGTTTACAAGGGGGCTCTGGAAACACCATATATTTT
v_gene: TRBV19; d_gene: TRBD1; j_gene: TRBJ1-1; abundance: NA; CDR3aa: CASSGQGGWNTEAFF; CDR3nt: TGTGCCAGTAGTGGCCAGGGGGGCTGGAACACTGAAGCTTTCTTT
v_gene: TRBV2; d_gene: TRBD2; j_gene: TRBJ2-1; abundance: NA; CDR3aa: CASSDELAGFNEQFF; CDR3nt: TGTGCCAGCAGTGACGAACTAGCGGGATTCAATGAGCAGTTCTTC
v_gene: TRBV27; d_gene: NA; j_gene: TRBJ1-1; abundance: NA; CDR3aa: CASKSLTGSTEAFF; CDR3nt: TGTGCCAGCAAATCGTTGACAGGTTCCACTGAAGCTTTCTTT
v_gene: TRBV3-1/TRBV3-2; d_gene: NA; j_gene: TRBJ1-3; abundance: NA; CDR3aa: CASSPLSGNTIYF; CDR3nt: TGTGCCAGCAGCCCTCTCTCTGGAAACACCATATATTTT
v_gene: TRBV28; d_gene: NA; j_gene: TRBJ2-3; abundance: NA; CDR3aa: CASSSLFSTDTQYF; CDR3nt: TGTGCCAGCAGTTCCCTCTTTTCCACAGATACGCAGTATTTT
v_gene: TRBV29-1; d_gene: TRBD1; j_gene: TRBJ1-2; abundance: NA; CDR3aa: CSVEVTGPFRSF; CDR3nt: TGCAGCGTTGAGGTGACAGGGCCATTCCGGTCCTTC
v_gene: TRBV3-1/TRBV3-2; d_gene: NA; j_gene: TRBJ2-1; abundance: once; CDR3aa: CASRGEAGLTEQFF; CDR3nt: TGTGCCAGCAGGGGGGAAGCGGGTCTTACTGAGCAGTTCTTC
v_gene: TRBV7-9; d_gene: TRBD1; j_gene: TRBJ1-1; abundance: NA; CDR3aa: CASSLGWDRNTEAFF; CDR3nt: TGTGCCAGCAGCTTAGGTTGGGACAGGAACACTGAAGCTTTCTTT
v_gene: TRBV5-1; d_gene: NA; j_gene: TRBJ2-2; abundance: NA; CDR3aa: CASSPSGTGELFF; CDR3nt: TGCGCCAGCAGCCCTTCGGGCACCGGGGAGCTGTTTTTT
v_gene: TRBV10-3; d_gene: NA; j_gene: TRBJ2-2; abundance: NA; CDR3aa: CAISMTVPGELFF; CDR3nt: TGTGCCATCAGTATGACAGTCCCCGGGGAGCTGTTTTTT
v_gene: TRBV18; d_gene: NA; j_gene: TRBJ2-7; abundance: NA; CDR3aa: CASSPAGTAREQYF; CDR3nt: TGTGCCAGCTCACCAGCGGGGACAGCTAGAGAGCAGTACTTC
v_gene: TRBV5-8; d_gene: TRBD1; j_gene: TRBJ1-6; abundance: NA; CDR3aa: CASSAGQGNSPLHF; CDR3nt: TGTGCCAGCAGCGCAGGACAGGGGAATTCACCCCTCCACTTT
v_gene: TRBV7-6; d_gene: TRBD1; j_gene: TRBJ1-3; abundance: NA; CDR3aa: CASSSGQILSGNTIYF; CDR3nt: TGTGCCAGCAGCTCGGGACAGATACTCTCTGGAAACACCATATATTTT
v_gene: TRBV19; d_gene: NA; j_gene: TRBJ1-5; abundance: NA; CDR3aa: CASSMSSSNQPQHF; CDR3nt: TGTGCCAGTAGTATGAGTAGTAGCAATCAGCCCCAGCATTTT
v_gene: TRBV3-1/TRBV3-2; d_gene: NA; j_gene: TRBJ1-1; abundance: many; CDR3aa: CASSQRGHILGAEAFF; CDR3nt: TGTGCCAGCAGCCAACGAGGACACATCCTAGGAGCTGAAGCTTTCTTT
v_gene: TRBV18; d_gene: NA; j_gene: TRBJ2-3; abundance: NA; CDR3aa: CASSPTGLADTQYF; CDR3nt: TGTGCCAGCTCACCTACAGGGTTGGCAGATACGCAGTATTTT
v_gene: TRBV3-1/TRBV3-2; d_gene: NA; j_gene: TRBJ1-5; abundance: few; CDR3aa: CASSQGTRRGAQHF; CDR3nt: TGTGCCAGCAGCCAAGGAACCCGCCGGGGGGCCCAGCATTTT